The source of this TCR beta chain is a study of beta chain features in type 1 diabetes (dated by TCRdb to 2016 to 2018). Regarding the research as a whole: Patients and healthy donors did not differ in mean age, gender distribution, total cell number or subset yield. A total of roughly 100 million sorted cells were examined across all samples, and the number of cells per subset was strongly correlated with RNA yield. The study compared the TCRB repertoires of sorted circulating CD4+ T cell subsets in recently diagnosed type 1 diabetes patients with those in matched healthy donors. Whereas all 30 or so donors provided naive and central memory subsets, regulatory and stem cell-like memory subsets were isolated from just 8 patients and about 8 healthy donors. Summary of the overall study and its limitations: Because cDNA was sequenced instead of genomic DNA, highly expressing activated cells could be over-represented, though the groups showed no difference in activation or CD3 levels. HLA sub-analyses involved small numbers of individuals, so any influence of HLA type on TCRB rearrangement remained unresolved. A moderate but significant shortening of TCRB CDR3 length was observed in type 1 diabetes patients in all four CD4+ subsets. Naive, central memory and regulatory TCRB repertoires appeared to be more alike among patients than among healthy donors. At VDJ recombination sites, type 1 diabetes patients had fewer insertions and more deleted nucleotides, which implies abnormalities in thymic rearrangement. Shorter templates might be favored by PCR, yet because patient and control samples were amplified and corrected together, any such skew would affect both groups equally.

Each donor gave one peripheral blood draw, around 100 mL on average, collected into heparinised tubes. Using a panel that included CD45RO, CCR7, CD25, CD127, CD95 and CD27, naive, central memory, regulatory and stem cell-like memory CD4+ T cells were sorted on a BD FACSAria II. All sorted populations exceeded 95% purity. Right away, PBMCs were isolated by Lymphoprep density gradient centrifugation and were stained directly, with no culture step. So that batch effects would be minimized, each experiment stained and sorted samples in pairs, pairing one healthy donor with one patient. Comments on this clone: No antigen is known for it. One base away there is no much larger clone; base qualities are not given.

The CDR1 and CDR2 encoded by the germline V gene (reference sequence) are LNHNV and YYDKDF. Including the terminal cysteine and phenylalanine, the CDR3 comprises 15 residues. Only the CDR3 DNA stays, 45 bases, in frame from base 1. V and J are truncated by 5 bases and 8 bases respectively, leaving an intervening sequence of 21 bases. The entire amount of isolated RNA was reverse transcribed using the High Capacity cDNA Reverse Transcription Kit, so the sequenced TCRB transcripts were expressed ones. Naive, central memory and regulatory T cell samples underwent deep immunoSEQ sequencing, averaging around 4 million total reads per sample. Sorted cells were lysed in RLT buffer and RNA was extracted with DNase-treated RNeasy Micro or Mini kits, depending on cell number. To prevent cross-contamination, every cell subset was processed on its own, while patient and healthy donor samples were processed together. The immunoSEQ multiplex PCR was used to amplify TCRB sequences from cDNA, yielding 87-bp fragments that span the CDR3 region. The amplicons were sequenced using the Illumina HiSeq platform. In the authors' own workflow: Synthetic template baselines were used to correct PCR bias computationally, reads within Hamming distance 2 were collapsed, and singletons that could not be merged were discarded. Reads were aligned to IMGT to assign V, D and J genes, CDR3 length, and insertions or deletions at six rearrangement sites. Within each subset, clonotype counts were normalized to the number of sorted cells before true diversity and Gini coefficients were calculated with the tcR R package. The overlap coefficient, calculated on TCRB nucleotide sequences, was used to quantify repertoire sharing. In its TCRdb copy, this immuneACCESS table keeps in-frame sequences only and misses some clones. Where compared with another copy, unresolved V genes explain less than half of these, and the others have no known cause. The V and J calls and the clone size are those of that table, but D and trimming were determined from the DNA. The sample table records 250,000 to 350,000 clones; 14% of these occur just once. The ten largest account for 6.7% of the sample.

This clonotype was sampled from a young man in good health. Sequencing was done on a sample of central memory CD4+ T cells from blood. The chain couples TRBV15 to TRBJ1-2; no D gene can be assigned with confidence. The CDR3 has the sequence CATSESDWRAGGYTF. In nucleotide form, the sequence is TGTGCCACCAGCGAGTCGGATTGGAGAGCTGGGGGCTACACCTTC.